The present T cell receptor (beta chain) was sequenced within a study of shared clonotypes between healthy human individuals. The wider study: For every donor, three CD4 naive, three CD4 memory, two CD8 naive and one CD8 memory plates were used.

The data were produced by immunoSEQ multiplex PCR, yet TCRdb's version contains in-frame clones alone and is incomplete. This sample has roughly 810,000 clones, with about 96% found just once. Study-level findings and limits: Naive subsets tended to show greater estimated richness than memory subsets.

About this clone: The target antigen is unknown. Other DNA sequences in this specimen translate into the identical CDR3.

Germline CDR1 is SGDLS and CDR2 is YYNGEE. Trimming took 0 bases from V and 2 from J, leaving 8 bases between them. This CDR3 has 14 amino acids. Positively selected for CCR7, the CD45RO-negative cells used as naive CD8 cells excluded terminally differentiated effector memory CD45RA+ cells. The chain recombines TRBV9 with TRBJ1-1, with D possibly being TRBD1 (5 bases). The sequencing input was naive CD8+ T cells sorted from blood. The receptor comes from a man aged 25-40 years in good health. CDR3: CASSVGGANTEAFF. CDR3 nucleotide sequence: TGTGCCAGCAGCGTAGGAGGGGCTAACACTGAAGCTTTCTTT.